This T cell receptor (beta chain) was captured by sequencing in a study of cytomegalovirus exposure and HLA in healthy donors (dated by TCRdb to the late 2010s). Background on the whole study: An earlier analysis of a few hundred of the donors reported under 300 Gb of sequence data and 117 million unique TCR beta sequences obtained from some 200 million T cells. An early release covering 550 to 650 HLA-typed donors comprised about 310 gigabases of sequencing data and tens of millions of unique TCR sequences. Of the roughly 400 genotyped donors, 81% were placed in the genetic ancestry cluster associated with self-reported Caucasian donors. The study aimed to test whether cataloging public T cell receptors could reveal signatures of past pathogen exposure. The study profiled the T cell repertoires of about 720 subjects by immunosequencing and related them to cytomegalovirus serostatus. A separate validation cohort of more than 100 different subjects was used in addition to the approximately 670-subject first cohort. The study combined high-throughput TCR immunosequencing, statistical association of individual TCRs with disease status, and machine learning to predict cytomegalovirus infection status. A later analysis re-examined previously published TCR beta repertoires from about 670 donors and added high-resolution HLA genotyping to investigate patterns of TCR occurrence. In the later analysis, no new phenotypic data were used to find candidate immune exposures; instead, reliance was placed on TCR beta sequences and their occurrence across donors. In an earlier analysis of more than 550 of the donors, high-throughput TCR beta sequencing was used to judge whether each TCR beta V gene segment behaved as functional or pseudogenic. Donor age, sex, ethnicity and CMV serostatus were collected together with the repertoire data. A later genetic analysis took genome-wide SNP genotypes for about 60% of the roughly 670 donors and used that subset as a discovery cohort. Every repertoire in the discovery cohort had been generated on one and the same sequencing platform. Both class I and class II loci were covered by HLA typing, at four-digit resolution. The number of donors typed differed by locus, with 629-630 for A, B, C, DRB1 and DQB1, approximately 500 for DQA1, approximately 570 for DPA1, and some 450 for DPB1. About five DR-DQ haplotypes were treated as single units for association and clustering because of strong linkage in the cohort. On average, about 240,000 unique TCR beta nucleotide sequences were sequenced per donor among a few hundred genotyped donors of the cohort, with roughly 18% of those sequences being non-productive. General conclusions and limits of the study: In a later analysis, most CMV-associated TCR beta chains were found to appear HLA-restricted, with HLA associations seemingly driven largely by CMV exposure. Only TCR beta chains were sequenced in this cohort, and the absence of alpha or paired-chain data limited detectable features. Sequencing depth was assumed to be roughly uniform across donors in the presence/absence analyses, though that assumption may not hold. According to the authors, the approach could potentially be generalized to other disease states and immunological phenotypes. Several of the top co-occurrence clusters appeared to be linked to parvovirus B19, influenza, CMV and Epstein-Barr virus, according to a later analysis. A further reported finding was that TCR beta sequences accurately predicted the HLA-A and HLA-B alleles for most subjects in the first cohort. Because some donors lacked HLA typing at each locus, the association tests relied only on the typed subset. A later genetic analysis associated a missense DCLRE1C variant with V-gene and J-gene trimming of TCR beta chains, and an independent cohort replicated the association. A cluster of highly shared sequence variants was judged likely to be a technical artifact of the sequencing pipeline. Linkage disequilibrium might explain the correlated functional status among segregating V segments, but an unknown experimental factor could not be ruled out. Because counts were too low, about 18 rarely observed V segments, including chromosome 9 orphons, were excluded from the earlier analysis of 587 of the donors. Across donors, most TCR sequences were observed very rarely, whereas some public TCRs were present in many individuals. In vitro tests confirmed that three of the cytomegalovirus-associated TCR beta chains recognize cytomegalovirus antigens. In both the original and validation cohorts, the classifier was reported to diagnose cytomegalovirus status with high specificity and sensitivity. A later genetic analysis reported fewer N-insertions in productive TCRs among donors in an Asian-associated ancestry cluster than the roughly 620-donor mean. In a later analysis, HLA-associated TCR beta chains were found to be more clonally expanded and to have lower generation probabilities than equally common non-associated chains. In a later analysis, TCR association rates were found to vary across HLA loci, with the most associated TCRs seen for DRB1 alleles and the fewest for HLA-C alleles. Strong co-occurrence of HLA alleles, especially DR and DQ, made assigning TCR associations to individual alleles difficult. The only immune exposure information available for the cohort was CMV serostatus. At a false discovery rate of 0.05, a later analysis linked about 17,000 TCR beta sequences to specific HLA alleles. Some IMGT-functional V segments, including TRBV6-2 and TRBV6-3, could not be distinguished by the 87-base-pair reads and were therefore excluded. A total of 150 to 200 TCR beta chains were listed by the study as associated with cytomegalovirus. In an earlier analysis of around 500 of the donors, most TCR beta V segments appeared in productive rearrangements about 87% or about 30% of the time, broadly matching IMGT annotations.

Library creation used the immunoSEQ multiplex PCR assay. The multiplex PCR relied on a mix of 60 forward primers for TCR Vbeta segments and 13 reverse primers for TCR Jbeta segments. The CDR3 region of rearranged TCR beta genes was amplified from genomic DNA by a multiplex PCR assay. On the Illumina HiSeq System, the amplified TCR beta libraries were sequenced as 87-base-pair reads. The original pipeline was this. Across the 700 or so repertoires, a later analysis counted tens of millions of unique TCR beta chains, around 10 million of which were shared by at least two donors. A nearest-neighbor algorithm error-corrected the raw reads and collapsed the reads into unique sequences, merging closely related sequences to remove PCR and sequencing errors. CDR3 sequences were aligned to IMGT reference sequences to assign V, D and J gene segments. For a sequence to be retained, a match of at least six nucleotides to both a V gene segment and a J gene segment was required. Rearrangements were classified as productive when the CDR3 lacked stop codons and remained in frame with V and J, and all other rearrangements were classified as non-productive. Following IMGT convention, CDR3 was defined as the stretch from the second conserved V-encoded cysteine to the conserved J-encoded phenylalanine. The earlier analysis of some 600 of the donors excluded sequences that lacked an unambiguous match to a single V gene segment. In an earlier analysis of several hundred of the donors, V segments were called functional above 56.7% productive rearrangements and were called segregating when the between-donor standard deviation exceeded 5%. A statistical classification framework was built for diagnosing cytomegalovirus status from the catalog of TCR beta chain sequences. In a later analysis, TCR nucleotide sequences were compared against IMGT/GENE-DB human TR gene sequences so that V and J genes could be assigned. The TCRdist pipeline was used in a later analysis to assign CDR3 sequences and most-parsimonious VDJ recombination scenarios. A later analysis defined each TCR beta chain by its CDR3 amino acid sequence plus V-gene family, and excluded reads lacking a unique V-gene family. As a way to deal with suspected cross-contamination and a sequencing artifact, a later analysis dropped nearly 600 nucleotide sequences that were highly shared and had low generation probability. In a later analysis, a clonal expansion index for each public chain was calculated from normalized within-repertoire ranks of inferred template counts. A later analysis computed generation probabilities with a VDJ recombination model fitted to out-of-frame rearrangements, and checked the results against IGoR. A later analysis scored TCR-TCR, TCR-HLA and TCR-CMV co-occurrence with hypergeometric tests, applying a repertoire-size bias correction to TCR pairs. False discovery rates were estimated in a later analysis by permuting HLA or CMV assignments 20 times. In a later analysis, co-occurring TCRs were grouped using DBSCAN, with TCRdist sequence similarity added in when clustering inside HLA-allele-positive subsets. Repertoires with fewer than 30,000 or more than 120,000 public chains were left out of co-occurrence clustering, as were four to six repertoires with anomalous nucleotide sharing. The immuneACCESS repertoire file appears here via TCRdb, limited to in-frame rearrangements. These files lack a portion of the clones; in checked studies, under half of the deficit traces to unresolved V genes, and the cause of the others is not known. Clone size and V and J calls were adopted from that table, with D and trimming inferred from the DNA. The sample data list around 200,000 clones, and about 83% of these were observed just once. The ten biggest clones cover roughly 10% of the sample.

Its CDR3 holds 13 amino acids, cysteine through phenylalanine. Only CDR3 DNA is held: 39 bases, read in frame from base 1. This clone was detected once. Its antigen remains undetermined. Base qualities are not recorded, but no much larger clone differs from it by a single base. The cohort comprised under 700 healthy bone marrow donors. Cohort members were all nominally healthy when sampled, although unrecorded immune exposures were likely present. The donor was CMV seropositive and was included in the group of 289 seropositive cohort members. Each donor provided a peripheral blood sample, and peripheral blood mononuclear cells were used for TCR beta sequencing. The Qiagen DNeasy Blood Extraction Kit was used to extract genomic DNA from the blood cell samples.

Input material: PBMCs. The rearrangement combines TRBV21-1 with TRBJ2-5; the table's D call TRBD1 went unverified against the DNA. TRBV21-1 constitutes a pseudogene. The TCR was taken from a woman in her fifties or sixties in good health and CMV-seropositive. The DNA sequence is TGTGCCAGGATGGGCAGGGTCGGAGAGACCCAGTACTTC. Protein translation: CARMGRVGETQYF.